These 10 T cell receptor beta chains came from one sample sequenced in a study of blood T cells in healthy people across ages. The use of a sample-barcoded 5' primer and a J-beta primer mix characterized a second PCR of about 7 to 12 cycles. MiXCR, run by TCRdb on the 5' RACE reads, gives a single entry per CDR3 protein. This sample carries around 600,000 distinct CDR3 sequences, 45% to 55% of them seen once, and the ten largest clones take roughly 24%. Sequenced sample: blood. The origin of the receptors is a man older than 75 in good health.

This chain uses TRBV2 with TRBJ2-7, with D possibly being TRBD1 (5 bases). Trimming took off 6 bases at V and 3 bases at J, with 9 bases between the two ends. This CDR3 is 12 amino acids long. Germline V gene data show CDR1 as SNHLY and CDR2 as FYNNEI. The CDR3 spells CASSRDVYEQYF. Written as DNA, the CDR3 is TGTGCCAGCAGCAGGGATGTCTACGAGCAGTACTTC.

This clonotype was detected only a few times. The V and J genes are TRBV13 and TRBJ2-5; TRBD2 matches at 11 bases. Germline CDR1 PRHDT, CDR2 FYEKMQ (reference sequence). CDR3 length equals 14 residues. V was clipped by 10 bases and J by 2 bases; unmatched bases: 6. This CDR3 is CATTSGSRQETQYF. CDR3 DNA: TGTGCCACCACTAGCGGGAGTCGACAAGAGACCCAGTACTTC.

In this sample, this clonotype turned up many times. This chain joins TRBV24-1 and TRBJ2-1, with 8 bases that match TRBD1. Trimming removed 2 bases from V and 6 bases from J; junction bases left unmatched: 8. CDR1 and CDR2 from the germline V gene are KGHDR and SFDVKD. The CDR3 loop spans 16 amino acids. CDR3 in DNA: TGTGCCACCAGTGATTCGGCAGGGGGCATTATCAATGAGCAGTTCTTC. This gives the protein CATSDSAGGIINEQFF.

The CDR3: CASSLPPFAEKLFF. The CDR3 region has the DNA TGTGCCAGCAGTTTACCCCCCTTTGCGGAAAAACTGTTTTTT. The V call is TRBV28, the J call TRBJ1-4; D ambiguous. V was shortened by 2 bases and J by 8 bases, with 12 bases between the two germline ends. This CDR3 has 14 amino acids. Germline V gene sequence: CDR1 MDHEN, CDR2 SYDVKM.

This clonotype appeared a few times. The chain employs TRBV7-2 and TRBJ1-5; the match to TRBD1 covers 8 bases. This CDR3 comprises 15 residues. CDR1 SGHTA and CDR2 FQGNSA come from the germline V gene. Trimming cost V 5 bases and J 11 bases; bases outside gene matches: 14. CDR3 in amino acids: CASSAQGQVPSAQHF. CDR3 in DNA: TGTGCCAGCAGCGCCCAGGGACAGGTTCCCTCTGCCCAGCATTTT.

The CDR3 sequence: CASSQGREREVDTQYF. CDR3 DNA: TGTGCCAGCAGCCAAGGTCGGGAGCGGGAGGTAGATACGCAGTATTTT. The chain links TRBV3-1 to TRBJ2-3; 9 bases fit TRBD2. Trimming at V came to 1 base and at J to 5 bases, leaving 7 bases not matched to a gene. This CDR3 is 16 amino acids long. CDR1 is LGHDT and CDR2 is YNNKEL in the germline V gene (reference sequence).

V usage is TRBV4-3 and J usage is TRBJ2-1; 7 bases fit TRBD2. Trimming cost V 3 bases and J 0 bases; bases outside gene matches: 5. Germline-derived CDR1 and CDR2 are LGHNA and YSLEER. There are 16 residues in the CDR3. CDR3 sequence reads: CASSHGGSRSYNEQFF. The DNA of the CDR3 is TGCGCCAGCAGCCATGGCGGGAGCCGCTCCTACAATGAGCAGTTCTTC.

The chain employs TRBV7-2 and TRBJ2-1, with 9 bases fitting TRBD1. V trimming: 1 base; J trimming: 7 bases; junction bases outside the gene matches: 11. This CDR3 is built from 17 residues. CDR1 SGHTA and CDR2 FQGNSA come from the germline V gene. CDR3 region: CASSLEVMGTGWNEQFF. Written as DNA, the CDR3 is TGTGCCAGCAGCTTAGAAGTAATGGGGACAGGGTGGAATGAGCAGTTCTTC.

This clonotype occurred many times. This CDR3 reads CASSSRPPGQGRNSPLHF. CDR3 in DNA: TGTGCCAGCAGTTCGCGCCCTCCGGGACAGGGTCGCAATTCACCCCTCCACTTT. The V gene is TRBV6-5, the J gene TRBJ1-6, with 9 bases lining up with TRBD1. Germline CDR1 and CDR2: MNHEY and SVGAGI. The CDR3 has 18 amino acids. The J segment lost 7 bases and the V segment lost 4 bases, leaving 14 bases of the junction unmatched.

Ten or more counts support this clonotype. V gene TRBV27 combines with J gene TRBJ2-7; the D gene is possibly TRBD1 (6 bases). CDR3 size: 14 residues. Trimming took 2 bases from V and 3 from J, leaving 11 bases between them. Per germline, CDR1 MNHEY and CDR2 SMNVEV (reference sequence). CDR3 DNA sequence: TGTGCCAGCAGTTTAGACAGGACAAACTACGAGCAGTACTTC. This codes for CASSLDRTNYEQYF.